This record concerns one T cell receptor beta chain sequence. This clone has more than one count but fewer than ten. There is no known antigen for this receptor. No base quality values were provided; no much bigger clone lies one nucleotide off. The data derive from a study of T cell responses to AZD1222 COVID-19 vaccine (TCRdb year 2021). Turning to the overall study: AZD1222 recipients given second doses at about 4 weeks or at about 12 weeks were pooled, since spike-specific TCR depth and breadth were not found to differ between the two schedules. TCR sequencing covered approximately 230 trial participants: 200 to 220 given two doses of AZD1222 and 26 given two doses of MenACWY control vaccine. Trial participants were enrolled into age subgroups of 18-55, 56-69 and 70-plus years, which contained around 150, 29 and 61 TCR-sequenced participants, respectively. On the study overall, not on this receptor specifically: Vaccine-associated CD4 TCRs spanned the whole spike protein, with dominant responses in regions 160-218 and 743-854. After two AZD1222 doses, both the breadth and the depth of spike-specific TCRs were significantly higher than at day 0 and than in MenACWY recipients. Reportedly, close to half of the unique spike-specific TCRs recognized epitopes lying outside the regions that are mutated in the B.1.351 and B.1.1.7 variants. Participants were mostly white British, with more females than males. The authors suggested clonal diversity may have been underestimated. Conclusions about previously exposed vaccinees were limited because only six AZD1222 recipients were SARS-CoV-2 seropositive at baseline. In the small 56-69-year group, the increase in depth fell short of significance, most likely because of low power. Because no day 14 peak-response samples were available, the repertoires could be characterized only after the peak T cell response.

According to the study, the label for this sample's time point signals: baseline before first vaccination. The vaccinee samples were drawn from two UK trials, COV001 and COV002, one of which was a single-blind randomized controlled phase 2/3 trial testing AZD1222 (ChAdOx1 nCoV-19) in healthy adults. For TCRbeta chain sequencing, PBMC samples were collected from trial participants at day 0 and at day 28 after the second dose. The CDR3 regions of human TCRbeta chains were analyzed by immunosequencing. Concerning the study's data processing: TCRs in the repertoires were compared against a reference library of SARS-CoV-2-specific TCRs that had been generated with the MIRA antigen-specificity platform. Breadth was defined as the fraction of unique TCRs that were SARS-CoV-2-associated. Depth was defined as the fraction of total T cells that were SARS-CoV-2-associated. Using the MIRA data, each spike-specific TCR was assigned both to the spike region to which the TCR was reactive and to a CD4 or CD8 class. Log10-transformed breadth and depth values were compared by one-way ANOVA with Sidak's multiple comparisons tests. Imported from immuneACCESS, the table was reduced by TCRdb to in-frame sequences with V and J called. These copies leave out some clones; in studies compared against another copy, an unresolved V gene accounts for under half, and the cause of the remainder is not known. The V and J calls and clone size come from that table; D and trimming were worked out from the DNA. In this sample the table shows around 190,000 clones, about 86% of which occur a single time. Roughly 0.49% of the sample is held by the ten biggest clonotypes.

Via the germline V gene, CDR1 is MGHRA and CDR2 YSYEKL. The CDR3 runs 16 amino acids, cysteine and phenylalanine included. The entry retains the CDR3 DNA only, 48 bases that are in frame from base 1. Ends trimmed: V by 5 bases, J by 0 bases; bases unmatched to a gene: 9. Sequencing used peripheral blood, obtained on day 0 of AZD1222 vaccination. This TCR was sampled from an adult in good health. The receptor chain draws on TRBV4-1 and TRBJ1-2; TRBD1 aligns with 7 central bases. The DNA is as follows: TGCGCCAGCAGCTACACAAAGGGGACAGCTAACTATGGCTACACCTTC. Translation gives CASSYTKGTANYGYTF.